This T cell receptor beta chain was identified during a study of cytomegalovirus exposure and HLA in healthy donors. This clone appeared a few times. The PCR was carried out with 60 Vbeta primers and 13 Jbeta primers. Libraries were prepared by immunoSEQ multiplex PCR; TCRdb keeps only in-frame clonotypes and omits some of them. The table has fewer than 150,000 clones, 67% seen once; the top ten hold about 7.7%. This TCR was sampled from a man between 18 and 35 years old in good health and CMV-seropositive. The sequencing input was PBMCs.

The CDR3 is CASSGWGSGDRDAVEDEQYF. CDR3 bases: TGCGCCAGCAGCGGGTGGGGGTCGGGGGACAGGGACGCAGTCGAGGACGAGCAGTACTTC. This chain joins TRBV5-1 and TRBJ2-7; 9 positions agree with TRBD1. V was clipped by 4 bases and J by 5 bases; unmatched bases: 25. Germline lookup yields CDR1 SGHRS and CDR2 YFSETQ. CDR3 size: 20 residues.